Below, 10 T cell receptor beta chains from the same sample are listed, as sequenced in a study of cytomegalovirus exposure and HLA in healthy donors. 13 Jbeta primers and 60 Vbeta primers were used for the PCR. The method was immunoSEQ multiplex PCR; TCRdb's version includes in-frame clones alone and lacks a portion of them. The data contain more than 100,000 clones, roughly 80% of them singletons. The source material was PBMCs. These receptor sequences come from a female donor in good health and CMV-seropositive.

V is TRBV7-9 and J is TRBJ2-7; D perhaps matches TRBD1 (5 bases). Looked up from germline, CDR1 is SEHNR and CDR2 is FQNEAQ (reference sequence). Trimming took off 5 bases at V and 1 base at J, with 15 bases between the two ends. There are 15 residues in the CDR3. The CDR3: CASSQTVQSSYEQYF. The CDR3 DNA reads TGTGCCAGCAGCCAGACAGTGCAGTCATCCTACGAGCAGTACTTC.

This chain uses TRBV30 with TRBJ2-7; D is unclear. The CDR3 runs to 14 residues. Germline CDR1 reads GTSNPN; CDR2 reads SVGIG (reference sequence). Trimming removed 0 bases from V and 0 bases from J, with 9 bases in between. This CDR3 reads CAWSVLADSYEQYF. The CDR3 DNA follows: TGTGCCTGGAGTGTTTTGGCGGACTCCTACGAGCAGTACTTC.

Points on this clone: This same CDR3 is encoded by further DNA sequences in the sample. The V and J genes are TRBV6-5 and TRBJ2-1, with 10 positions matching TRBD2. The CDR3 is 16 amino acids. The germline gives CDR1 MNHEY, CDR2 SVGAGI. V shed 1 base and J 7 bases; nucleotides not matched to a gene: 7. The CDR3 nucleotides read TGTGCCAGCAGTTACTATCAGCGGGGGGGCCGGAATGAGCAGTTCTTC. Its protein product is CASSYYQRGGRNEQFF.

The chain joins TRBV5-1 to TRBJ2-2; 8 nucleotides align to TRBD1. In germline, CDR1 is SGHRS, CDR2 YFSETQ. CDR3 size: 15 residues. V gave up 4 bases and J gave up 2 bases; unmatched junction bases: 4. The CDR3 here is CASSPGQGNTGELFF. The CDR3 bases are TGCGCCAGCAGCCCAGGACAGGGCAACACCGGGGAGCTGTTTTTT.

J is TRBJ2-3 and V is TRBV15, with 7 positions matching TRBD2. V lost 2 bases to trimming and J lost 2 bases; unmatched junction nucleotides: 4. The germline V gene has CDR1 LNHNV and CDR2 YYDKDF (reference sequence). The CDR3 contains 15 residues. The CDR3 DNA is TGTGCCACCAGCAGATCGCGGGGGACCACAGATACGCAGTATTTT. This translates into CATSRSRGTTDTQYF.

The chain links TRBV27 to TRBJ1-2; D is perhaps TRBD1 (5 bases). V lost 0 bases, J lost 5 bases, and 13 bases lay in between. The V gene's germline CDR1 is MNHEY and CDR2 SMNVEV (reference sequence). The CDR3 has 15 residues. CDR3 sequence (DNA): TGTGCCAGCAGTTTATCATTATCAGGGATTTATGGCTACACCTTC. This encodes CASSLSLSGIYGYTF.

J is TRBJ2-5 and V is TRBV5-4; TRBD2 agrees at 10 bases. The CDR3 spans 13 residues. J was trimmed by 5 bases and V by 2 bases; bases with no gene match: 0. Looked up from germline, CDR1 is SGHNT and CDR2 is YYREEE (reference sequence). CDR3 in amino acids: CASSLLAGETQYF. The CDR3 bases are TGTGCCAGCAGCTTACTAGCGGGGGAGACCCAGTACTTC.

The V gene is TRBV20-1, the J gene TRBJ2-5, with TRBD2 as a possible D gene (5 bases). The CDR3 spans 11 residues. Germline assignment: CDR1 DFQATT and CDR2 SNEGSKA (reference sequence). The CDR3 coding sequence is TGCACCGGGGAAAACCAAGAGACCCAGTACTTC. The encoded protein is CTGENQETQYF.

V gene TRBV11-2 combines with J gene TRBJ1-2; TRBD1 might be the D (6 bases). V was clipped by 3 bases and J by 2 bases, with 13 bases between them. In germline, CDR1 is SGHAT, CDR2 FQNNGV. CDR3 length equals 15 residues. CDR3 amino acids: CASSFETGSNYGYTF. As DNA, the CDR3 is TGTGCCAGCAGCTTCGAGACAGGCTCCAACTATGGCTACACCTTC.

The J gene is TRBJ2-3, the V gene TRBV6-5; TRBD1 aligns across 7 bases. V lost 3 bases, J lost 6 bases, and 12 bases stayed unmatched. The germline CDR1 and CDR2 sequences are MNHEY and SVGAGI. The CDR3 has 16 residues. CDR3: CASSYYGQGDTDTQYF. CDR3 bases: TGTGCCAGCAGTTATTACGGGCAGGGGGATACCGATACGCAGTATTTT.